Following are 11 T cell receptor beta chains from one sample sequenced in a study of lymphopenia after photon versus proton radiotherapy. Profiling relied on immunoSEQ multiplex PCR, and the TCRdb table lists in-frame clones only, not all of them. The sample carries around 18,000 clones, 80% to 90% recorded once. The sample consisted of peripheral blood, taken from a patient treated with proton-based radiotherapy. All receptors derive from a man between 65 and 85 years old with pancreatic cancer.

This chain's CDR3 is CASSLEARSSYNSPLHF. The DNA for the CDR3 is TGTGCCAGCAGCTTAGAGGCTCGGAGCTCCTATAATTCACCCCTCCACTTT. The V gene is TRBV7-3, the J gene TRBJ1-6; D ambiguous. The CDR3 length is 17 residues. Between the trimmed V and J ends, which lost 2 bases and 0 bases, there was a span of 11 bases. Germline V CDR1 and CDR2: SGHTA, FQGTGA.

The chain has TRBV7-9 and TRBJ1-2, with unresolved D. Between the trimmed V and J ends, which lost 3 bases and 4 bases, there was a span of 9 bases. Germline V gene lookup returns CDR1 SEHNR and CDR2 FQNEAQ (reference sequence). The CDR3 sequence is 13 residues long. The CDR3 bases are TGTGCCAGCAGCTTGGGTACTAGCTATGGCTACACCTTC. This codes for CASSLGTSYGYTF.

This clone was counted a few times. The V and J genes are TRBV9 and TRBJ1-6; 8 bases fit TRBD1. Per germline, CDR1 SGDLS and CDR2 YYNGEE. The CDR3 runs 16 residues. V trimming: 4 bases; J trimming: 7 bases; junction bases outside the gene matches: 10. The chain's CDR3 is CASSPRGTGGNSPLHF. CDR3 DNA sequence: TGTGCCAGCAGCCCGCGAGGGACAGGCGGGAATTCACCCCTCCACTTT.

The chain employs TRBV27 and TRBJ2-5; D is ambiguous. Germline CDR1 MNHEY, CDR2 SMNVEV (reference sequence). Trimming took off 3 bases at V and 6 bases at J, with 8 bases between the two ends. CDR3 length: 12 residues. CDR3: CASSFIGQTQYF. DNA for the CDR3: TGTGCCAGCAGTTTCATTGGGCAGACCCAGTACTTC.

The genes are TRBV30 and TRBJ2-5, with D possibly matching TRBD1 (5 bases). Judging by the DNA end, TRBJ2-7 fits better; the J call may be wrong. Germline V gene sequence: CDR1 GTSNPN, CDR2 SVGIG (reference sequence). The CDR3 contains 14 residues. The CDR3 sequence: CAWSRSGLIHEQYF. The CDR3 region has the DNA TGTGCCTGGAGTAGGTCAGGGCTTATCCACGAGCAGTACTTC.

The chain carries TRBV11-2 and TRBJ2-5, with TRBD1 matching 7 bases. J gave up 4 bases and V 6 bases, and 8 bases lay outside the gene matches. CDR3 size: 14 residues. Germline V gives CDR1 SGHAT, CDR2 FQNNGV. CDR3 region: CASRTDRVGETQYF. The DNA for the CDR3 is TGTGCCAGCAGAACAGACAGGGTAGGAGAGACCCAGTACTTC.

The rearrangement uses TRBV5-1 and TRBJ1-1; 9 bases fit TRBD1. The CDR3 runs 16 residues. V lost 0 bases and J lost 1; bases outside the gene matches: 4. The germline gives CDR1 SGHRS, CDR2 YFSETQ. CDR3 DNA: TGCGCCAGCAGCTTGGGCGGGACAGGGACGAACACTGAAGCTTTCTTT. As protein: CASSLGGTGTNTEAFF.

The genes are TRBV7-8 and TRBJ2-5, with D perhaps given as TRBD1 or TRBD2 (6 bases each). The CDR3 runs 15 residues. The V gene's germline CDR1 is SGHVS and CDR2 FQNEAQ. The V gene lost 1 base and the J gene lost 5 bases, with 14 bases spanning the gap. The CDR3 region has the DNA TGTGCCAGCAGCTTAGTAGGGGGGCTTGAGGAGACCCAGTACTTC. This encodes CASSLVGGLEETQYF.

The genes are TRBV30 and TRBJ2-3; a weak D match, TRBD2 (6 bases). Germline V CDR1 and CDR2: GTSNPN, SVGIG (reference sequence). The CDR3 has 18 residues. V gave up 2 bases and J gave up 2 bases, with 23 bases separating them. The chain's CDR3 is CAWSQTRDLSILTDTQYF. CDR3 bases: TGTGCCTGGAGTCAGACTAGGGACCTTTCCATACTCACAGATACGCAGTATTTT.

The rearrangement links TRBV7-9 to TRBJ2-5, with 9 bases that match TRBD2. Per germline, CDR1 SEHNR and CDR2 FQNEAQ (reference sequence). This CDR3 is built from 15 residues. Trimming at V came to 5 bases and at J to 4 bases, leaving 8 bases not matched to a gene. Here the CDR3 reads CASSPRTSVGETQYF. The DNA of the CDR3 is TGTGCCAGCAGCCCTCGGACTAGCGTCGGAGAGACCCAGTACTTC.

The rearrangement uses TRBV30 and TRBJ1-2; TRBD1 matches 8 bases. CDR1 and CDR2 (germline): GTSNPN, SVGIG (reference sequence). V gave up 4 bases and J gave up 5 bases; unmatched junction bases: 6. This CDR3 has 13 amino acids. The CDR3 DNA reads as TGTGCCTGGAATGCCGGGACAGGTTATGGCTACACCTTC. It is translated as CAWNAGTGYGYTF.